This T cell receptor (beta chain) was profiled in a study of siplizumab effects on memory and regulatory T cells. Trimming cost V 1 base and J 4 bases, with 13 bases left between them. The CDR3 covers 15 residues. Looked up from germline, CDR1 is SGHAT and CDR2 is FQNNGV. The protocol was immunoSEQ multiplex PCR, while the TCRdb copy is restricted to in-frame clones and leaves out a portion. The top ten clones hold approximately 1.2% of a sample with 97,000 or so clones, roughly 92% of them seen once. The sequencing input was CD4+ T cells sorted from blood. The chain joins TRBV11-2 to TRBJ1-1; tentatively, D is TRBD1 (5 bases). The origin of this receptor is a human donor in good health. Here the CDR3 DNA reads TGTGCCAGCAGCTTAGTCCCCCGGGGGGGCACTGAAGCTTTCTTT. Its translation is CASSLVPRGGTEAFF.